The T cell receptor (beta chain) described here comes from a study of beta chain features in type 1 diabetes. As to this clone: Its target is unknown.

The whole isolated RNA underwent reverse transcription, so sequencing captured expressed TCRB transcripts. TCRdb keeps only in-frame clones here, not all; method: immunoSEQ multiplex PCR. This table holds approximately 170,000 clones, 6.5% to 8.5% found once. Broader study findings: Type 1 diabetes patients had moderately but significantly shorter TCRB CDR3s in all four CD4+ subsets.

The CDR3 extends over 12 amino acids. Per the germline V gene, CDR1 is SNHLY and CDR2 is FYNNEI. J gave up 5 bases and V 8 bases, and 3 bases lay outside the gene matches. Input material: central memory CD4+ T cells from blood. This clonotype was sampled from a man younger than 35 with type 1 diabetes. The V call is TRBV2, the J call TRBJ2-1; 7 nucleotides align to TRBD2. This CDR3 is CASGLDDNEQFF. For the CDR3, the DNA is TGTGCCAGCGGACTAGACGACAATGAGCAGTTCTTC.